Listed below are T cell receptor beta chains from one sample, sequenced in a study of shared clonotypes between healthy human individuals. Method: immunoSEQ multiplex PCR; TCRdb's copy keeps in-frame clones and lacks some. The table shows hundreds of thousands of clones, with roughly 70% occurring only once. Sequencing used memory CD4+ T cells sorted from blood. The receptors shown here come from a woman in her 30s in good health. CDR3s leave out the opening cysteine and the closing phenylalanine or tryptophan.

CDR3: ASSEGLAGGIPYEQY; J: TRBJ2-7; V: TRBV6-1
CDR3: ASSQGQGNNQPQH; J: TRBJ1-5; V: TRBV4-2
CDR3: ASSLLSGTGETQY; J: TRBJ2-5; V: TRBV5-1
CDR3: ASSDSGDTHNEQF; J: TRBJ2-1; V: TRBV9
CDR3: ASSRVQTTGAGANVLT; J: TRBJ2-6; V: TRBV4-1
CDR3: ASSRLAGLETQY; J: TRBJ2-5; V: TRBV19
CDR3: ATSQESTDTQY; J: TRBJ2-3; V: TRBV5-4
CDR3: ASRPDTGGSYEQY; J: TRBJ2-7; V: TRBV19
CDR3: ASSSGGDGQPQH; J: TRBJ1-5; V: TRBV6-6
CDR3: ASSLNGGSLTEAF; J: TRBJ1-1; V: TRBV5-5
CDR3: ASSHLRDSRHDEQY; J: TRBJ2-7; V: TRBV5-1
CDR3: ASSADLVAKNIQY; J: TRBJ2-4; V: TRBV9
CDR3: ASSPLDTEAF; J: TRBJ1-1; V: TRBV18
CDR3: ASSPDTSGANVLT; J: TRBJ2-6; V: TRBV18
CDR3: ASSRGGGYEQY; J: TRBJ2-7; V: TRBV6-4
CDR3: ASGQQGAVETQY; J: TRBJ2-5; V: TRBV11-2